The 21 T cell receptor beta chains given below trace back to one sample, sequenced in a study of OX40 agonist ivuxolimab in advanced cancers. Assay used: immunoSEQ multiplex PCR; TCRdb lists only in-frame clones, some missing. The data hold about 60,000 clones, with 70% to 90% observed a single time. Sequenced material: CD4+ or CD8+ T cells sorted from blood, taken in a trial of the OX40 agonist ivuxolimab. The receptors derive from an adult with an advanced solid tumor such as melanoma, head and neck, liver or kidney cancer.

Regarding this clone: The junction differs from germline at one of its ends, possibly a read error. The V and J genes are TRBV7-7 and TRBJ2-5, with 8 bases identical to TRBD1. Germline V gene data show CDR1 as SSHAT and CDR2 as FNYEAQ (reference sequence). CDR3 size: 15 residues. CDR3 coding DNA: TGTGCTAGCAGCCTTCAGGGGGCGAGGGGAGAGACCCAGTACTTC. This gives the protein CASSLQGARGETQYF.

This rearrangement joins TRBV7-3 to TRBJ1-2; D is possibly TRBD1 (6 bases). The CDR3 is 15 residues long. V was clipped by 2 bases and J by 6 bases, with 16 bases between them. Germline assignment: CDR1 SGHTA and CDR2 FQGTGA. The CDR3 bases are TGTGCCAGCAGCTTAGGGCAGGGGTGGGAGGATGGCTACACCTTC. Translation gives CASSLGQGWEDGYTF.

The chain joins TRBV11-3 to TRBJ2-5; D gene unclear. There are 12 residues in the CDR3. CDR1 is SGHNT, CDR2 YENEEA, per germline. V shed 1 base and J shed 5 bases, with 5 bases lying between them. The CDR3 bases are TGTGCCAGCAGCTTAGGCCAGGAGACCCAGTACTTC. It yields the protein CASSLGQETQYF.

This clone turned up a few times. The chain uses TRBV15 and TRBJ1-1; a possible D gene is TRBD1 (6 bases). V lost 3 bases to trimming and J lost 7 bases, with 18 bases between them. The germline V gene has CDR1 LNHNV and CDR2 YYDKDF (reference sequence). The CDR3 sequence is 15 residues long. The CDR3 loop reads CATSRVRGAEDEAFF. DNA for the CDR3: TGTGCCACCAGCAGGGTCCGGGGGGCAGAGGATGAAGCTTTCTTT.

The chain carries TRBV5-1 and TRBJ2-2, with a possible D match to TRBD1 (5 bases). The CDR3 extends over 17 amino acids. V dropped 4 bases and J dropped 0 bases, with 16 bases sitting between them. Germline V gene sequence: CDR1 SGHRS, CDR2 YFSETQ. In DNA form, the CDR3 reads TGCGCCAGCAGCCACCGACAGACAGAAACGAACACCGGGGAGCTGTTTTTT. It translates to CASSHRQTETNTGELFF.

The CDR3 here is CASILLSSYNEQFF. The CDR3 coding sequence is TGTGCCAGCATTCTTCTGAGCTCCTACAATGAGCAGTTCTTC. The gene calls are TRBV6-1 and TRBJ2-1; D unresolved. This CDR3 is built from 14 residues. Germline loops: CDR1 MNHNS, CDR2 SASEGT. V was pared by 7 bases and J by 0 bases, with 10 bases between.

The chain links TRBV2 to TRBJ2-7, with D possibly being TRBD1 (5 bases). V was cut by 1 base and J by 1 base, with 11 bases left in between. Germline V CDR1 and CDR2: SNHLY, FYNNEI. The CDR3 totals 15 residues. CDR3 protein: CASSEVVGQSYEQYF. CDR3 bases: TGTGCCAGCAGTGAAGTGGTAGGACAATCCTACGAGCAGTACTTC.

V is TRBV19 and J is TRBJ2-1; D gene uncertain. Looked up from germline, CDR1 is LNHDA and CDR2 is SQIVND (reference sequence). The ends were cut back, 3 bases at V and 7 bases at J, with 16 bases in the middle. The CDR3 loop spans 15 amino acids. The CDR3 here is CASSMGFTRRNEQFF. CDR3 sequence (DNA): TGTGCCAGTAGTATGGGTTTTACAAGGCGGAATGAGCAGTTCTTC. The variable domain in full, with the rest retrieved from reference TRBV19 and TRBJ2-1, is DGGITQSPKYLFRKEGQNVTLSCEQNLNHDAMYWYRQDPGQGLRLIYYSQIVNDFQKGDIAEGYSVSREKKESFPLTVTSAQKNPTAFYLCASSMGFTRRNEQFFGPGTRLTVL.

The chain is built from TRBV4-1 and TRBJ2-2, with D unclear. Germline V gene data show CDR1 as MGHRA and CDR2 as YSYEKL. The CDR3 is made up of 14 amino acids. The V end was cut by 2 bases, the J end by 0 bases, with 4 bases between. CDR3 sequence (DNA): TGCGCCAGCAGCCAAAGGCCGAACACCGGGGAGCTGTTTTTT. Translating it yields CASSQRPNTGELFF.

The rearrangement uses TRBV9 and TRBJ2-1, with unresolved D. The CDR3 length is 14 residues. V shed 3 bases and J shed 2 bases, with 9 bases lying between them. CDR1 and CDR2 from the germline V gene are SGDLS and YYNGEE. In DNA form, the CDR3 reads TGTGCCAGCAGCGCGACAAATACCTACAATGAGCAGTTCTTC. It yields the protein CASSATNTYNEQFF.

Only a few counts were recorded for this clone. DNA for the CDR3: TGTGCCAGCAGCTCGACAGGGGCCGGCCGCCGTGGCTACACCTTC. Translated, it gives CASSSTGAGRRGYTF. This chain links TRBV7-9 with TRBJ1-2; 8 bases agree with TRBD1. This CDR3 is 15 amino acids long. With V trimmed by 4 bases and J by 7 bases, 11 bases remained unmatched. Germline assignment: CDR1 SEHNR and CDR2 FQNEAQ (reference sequence).

CDR3 in DNA: TGTGCCAGTAGTTTCGGACTAGCGGGGGCCTACGAGCAGTACTTC. Translating it yields CASSFGLAGAYEQYF. This rearrangement joins TRBV19 to TRBJ2-7; 13 nucleotides line up with TRBD2. Trimming removed 5 bases from V and 2 bases from J; junction bases left unmatched: 3. The CDR3 loop spans 15 amino acids. Germline loops: CDR1 LNHDA, CDR2 SQIVND (reference sequence).

The chain's CDR3 is CASSSRTTDTQYF. CDR3 sequence (DNA): TGTGCCAGCAGCTCACGTACCACAGATACGCAGTATTTT. This sequence joins TRBV7-9 and TRBJ2-3; D is unclear. Trimming removed 4 bases at V and 2 bases at J, with 7 bases between. Germline V gene lookup returns CDR1 SEHNR and CDR2 FQNEAQ (reference sequence). This CDR3 region has 13 residues.

The chain carries TRBV18 and TRBJ1-5; D gene ambiguous. The V end lost 2 bases, the J end lost 0 bases, and 11 bases lay between the germline ends. The CDR3 is made up of 16 amino acids. Germline CDR1 KGHSH, CDR2 LQKENI. The CDR3 DNA sequence: TGTGCCAGCTCACCAAAGTCAGTACTTAGCAATCAGCCCCAGCATTTT. Protein product: CASSPKSVLSNQPQHF. The whole variable domain, filled in from reference TRBV18 and TRBJ1-5, reads NAGVMQNPRHLVRRRGQEARLRCSPMKGHSHVYWYRQLPEEGLKFMVYLQKENIIDESGMPKERFSAEFPKEGPSILRIQQVVRGDSAAYFCASSPKSVLSNQPQHFGDGTRLSIL.

This chain links TRBV19 with TRBJ1-5; no clear D gene. Germline V lookup: CDR1 LNHDA, CDR2 SQIVND (reference sequence). This CDR3 region has 14 residues. V gave up 9 bases and J gave up 0 bases, with 12 bases separating them. The CDR3 sequence: CASFDRFSNQPQHF. As DNA, the CDR3 is TGTGCCAGCTTTGACCGATTTAGCAATCAGCCCCAGCATTTT.

J is TRBJ2-2 and V is TRBV2; D unclear. Trimming shortened V by 4 bases and J by 4 bases, and 13 bases separated the two germline ends. This CDR3 is 15 amino acids long. CDR1 is SNHLY, CDR2 FYNNEI, per germline. The CDR3 nucleotides read TGTGCCAGCAGTGGACATGAAGGTTTCACCGGGGAGCTGTTTTTT. The encoded protein is CASSGHEGFTGELFF. Combining the CDR3 with reference TRBV2 and TRBJ2-2 gives the whole variable domain EPEVTQTPSHQVTQMGQEVILRCVPISNHLYFYWYRQILGQKVEFLVSFYNNEISEKSEIFDDQFSVERPDGSNFTLKIRSTKLEDSAMYFCASSGHEGFTGELFFGEGSRLTVL.

V gene TRBV9 combines with J gene TRBJ2-5; D possibly corresponds to TRBD2 (7 bases). The J call may not be correct, given that the DNA end is closer to TRBJ2-7. Germline assignment: CDR1 SGDLS and CDR2 YYNGEE. CDR3 size: 17 residues. DNA of the CDR3: TGTGCCAGCAGCGTTGAGGACGGGGAGGGGGTTTCCTACGAGCAGTACTTC. Amino acids: CASSVEDGEGVSYEQYF.

With regard to this clone: Other DNA sequences in this specimen translate into the identical CDR3. This chain links TRBV7-9 with TRBJ2-7, with unresolved D. V was pared by 4 bases and J by 1 base, with 8 bases between. Looked up from germline, CDR1 is SEHNR and CDR2 is FQNEAQ (reference sequence). The CDR3 is made up of 13 amino acids. This CDR3 is CASSSQVSYEQYF. DNA of the CDR3: TGTGCCAGCAGCTCCCAGGTTTCCTACGAGCAGTACTTC.

This clone was seen a single time. This rearrangement joins TRBV19 to TRBJ1-5; D is ambiguous. The V and J ends lost 1 base and 6 bases respectively, with 13 bases between them. The CDR3 is made up of 15 amino acids. Germline CDR1 is LNHDA and CDR2 is SQIVND (reference sequence). The CDR3 coding sequence is TGTGCCAGTAGTATAGCGGGCATACAAGGTCAGCCCCAGCATTTT. This codes for CASSIAGIQGQPQHF. Combining the CDR3 with reference TRBV19 and TRBJ1-5 gives the whole variable domain DGGITQSPKYLFRKEGQNVTLSCEQNLNHDAMYWYRQDPGQGLRLIYYSQIVNDFQKGDIAEGYSVSREKKESFPLTVTSAQKNPTAFYLCASSIAGIQGQPQHFGDGTRLSIL.

This sequence joins TRBV14 and TRBJ2-5; no reliable D call. The CDR3 spans 14 residues. V dropped 4 bases and J dropped 1 base, with 10 bases sitting between them. In germline, CDR1 is SGHDN, CDR2 FVKESK. The CDR3 is CASSLTVGQETQYF. In nucleotides, the CDR3 is TGTGCCAGCAGCCTGACGGTAGGCCAAGAGACCCAGTACTTC.

The genes are TRBV19 and TRBJ2-1, with 11 nucleotides matching TRBD1. The germline gives CDR1 LNHDA, CDR2 SQIVND (reference sequence). This CDR3 spans 15 amino acids. V shed 6 bases, J shed 4 bases, and the junction held 5 bases outside the gene matches. The CDR3 sequence is CASSIGQGAYNEQFF. The CDR3 DNA reads TGTGCCAGTAGCATTGGACAGGGGGCTTACAATGAGCAGTTCTTC.